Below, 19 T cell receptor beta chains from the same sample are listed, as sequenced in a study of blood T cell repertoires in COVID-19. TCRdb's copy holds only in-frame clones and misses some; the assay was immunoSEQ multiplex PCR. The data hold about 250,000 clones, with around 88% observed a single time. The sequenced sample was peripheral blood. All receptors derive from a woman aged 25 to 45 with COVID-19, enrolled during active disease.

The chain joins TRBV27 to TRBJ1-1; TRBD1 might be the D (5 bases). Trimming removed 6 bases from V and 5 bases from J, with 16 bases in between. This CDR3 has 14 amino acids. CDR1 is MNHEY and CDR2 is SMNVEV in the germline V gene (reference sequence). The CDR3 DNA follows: TGTGCCAGCAGCCAAACGGCGGGGGGGACTGAAGCTTTCTTT. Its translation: CASSQTAGGTEAFF.

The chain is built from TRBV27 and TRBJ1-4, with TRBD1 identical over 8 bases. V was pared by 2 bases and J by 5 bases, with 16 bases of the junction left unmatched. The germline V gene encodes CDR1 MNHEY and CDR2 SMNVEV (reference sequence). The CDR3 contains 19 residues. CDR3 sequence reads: CASSLRPGQAARPNEKLFF. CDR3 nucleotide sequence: TGTGCCAGCAGTTTACGCCCGGGACAGGCCGCGCGCCCCAATGAAAAACTGTTTTTT.

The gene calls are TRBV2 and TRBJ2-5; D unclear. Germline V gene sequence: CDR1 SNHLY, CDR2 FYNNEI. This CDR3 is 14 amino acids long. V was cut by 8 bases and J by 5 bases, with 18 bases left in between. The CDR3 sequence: CASVYRPGRETQYF. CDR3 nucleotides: TGTGCCAGCGTTTACCGTCCCGGTCGGGAGACCCAGTACTTC.

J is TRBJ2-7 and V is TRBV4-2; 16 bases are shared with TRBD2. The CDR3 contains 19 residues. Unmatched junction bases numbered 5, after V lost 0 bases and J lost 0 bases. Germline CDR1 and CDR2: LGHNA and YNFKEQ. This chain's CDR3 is CASSQDPGTSGGVSYEQYF. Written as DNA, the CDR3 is TGTGCCAGCAGCCAAGACCCCGGGACTAGCGGGGGGGTCTCCTACGAGCAGTACTTC.

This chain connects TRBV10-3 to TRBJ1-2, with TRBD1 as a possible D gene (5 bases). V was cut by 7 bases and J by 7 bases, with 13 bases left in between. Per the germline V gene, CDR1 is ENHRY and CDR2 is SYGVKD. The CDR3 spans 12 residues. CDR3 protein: CAITGTSGGYTF. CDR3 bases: TGTGCCATCACCGGGACTAGTGGTGGCTACACCTTC.

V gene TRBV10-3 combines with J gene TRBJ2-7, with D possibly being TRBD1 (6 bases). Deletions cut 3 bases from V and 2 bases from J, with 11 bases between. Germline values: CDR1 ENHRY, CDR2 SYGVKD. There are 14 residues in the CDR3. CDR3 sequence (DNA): TGTGCCATCAGTGACGACAGGTTTGCCTACGAGCAGTACGTC. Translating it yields CAISDDRFAYEQYV.

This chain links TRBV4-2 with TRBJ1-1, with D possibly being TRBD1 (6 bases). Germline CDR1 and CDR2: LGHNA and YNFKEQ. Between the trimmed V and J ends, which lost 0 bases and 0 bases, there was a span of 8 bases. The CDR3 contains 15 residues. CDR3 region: CASSQDYRVNTEAFF. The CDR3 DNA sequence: TGTGCCAGCAGCCAAGATTACAGGGTGAACACTGAAGCTTTCTTT.

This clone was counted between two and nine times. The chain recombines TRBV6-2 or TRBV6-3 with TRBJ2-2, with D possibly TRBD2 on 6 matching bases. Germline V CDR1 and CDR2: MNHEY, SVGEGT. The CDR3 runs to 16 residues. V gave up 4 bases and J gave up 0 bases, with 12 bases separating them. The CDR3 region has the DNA TGTGCCAGCAGTTCGGGAGACGCACCGAACACCGGGGAGCTGTTTTTT. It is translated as CASSSGDAPNTGELFF.

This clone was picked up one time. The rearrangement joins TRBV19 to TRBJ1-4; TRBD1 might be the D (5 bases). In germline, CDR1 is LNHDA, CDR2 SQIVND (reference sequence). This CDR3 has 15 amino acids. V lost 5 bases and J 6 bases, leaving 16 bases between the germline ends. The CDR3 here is CASSVDRGVDEKLFF. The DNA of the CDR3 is TGTGCCAGTAGTGTCGATCGGGGGGTTGATGAAAAACTGTTTTTT.

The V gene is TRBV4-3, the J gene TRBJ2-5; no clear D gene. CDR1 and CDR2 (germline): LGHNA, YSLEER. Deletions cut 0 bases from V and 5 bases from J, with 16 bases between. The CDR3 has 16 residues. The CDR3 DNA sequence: TGCGCCAGCAGCCAAGATAGCTCCTCCGTCGGGGAGACCCAGTACTTC. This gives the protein CASSQDSSSVGETQYF.

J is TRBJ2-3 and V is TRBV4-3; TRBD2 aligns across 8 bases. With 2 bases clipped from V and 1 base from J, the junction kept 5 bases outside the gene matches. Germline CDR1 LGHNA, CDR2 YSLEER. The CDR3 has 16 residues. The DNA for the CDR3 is TGCGCCAGCAGCCAAAATTTAGCGGGACGCACAGATACGCAGTATTTT. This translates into CASSQNLAGRTDTQYF.

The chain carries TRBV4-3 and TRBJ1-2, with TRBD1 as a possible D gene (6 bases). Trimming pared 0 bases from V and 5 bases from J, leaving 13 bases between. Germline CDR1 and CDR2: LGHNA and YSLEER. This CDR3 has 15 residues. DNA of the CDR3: TGCGCCAGCAGCCAAGATCGGGGGGGGCAATATGGCTACACCTTC. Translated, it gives CASSQDRGGQYGYTF.

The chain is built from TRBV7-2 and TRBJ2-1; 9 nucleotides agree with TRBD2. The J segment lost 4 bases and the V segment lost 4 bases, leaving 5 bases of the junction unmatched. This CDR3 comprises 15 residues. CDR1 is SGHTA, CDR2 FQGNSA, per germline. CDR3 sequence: CASSYLAGDYNEQFF. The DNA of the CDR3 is TGTGCCAGCAGCTACTTAGCGGGAGATTACAATGAGCAGTTCTTC.

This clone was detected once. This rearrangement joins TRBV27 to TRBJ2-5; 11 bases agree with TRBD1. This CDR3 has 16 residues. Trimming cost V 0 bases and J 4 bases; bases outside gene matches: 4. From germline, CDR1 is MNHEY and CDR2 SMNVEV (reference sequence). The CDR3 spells CASSLSPGQGVETQYF. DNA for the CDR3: TGTGCCAGCAGTTTATCCCCGGGACAGGGGGTAGAGACCCAGTACTTC.

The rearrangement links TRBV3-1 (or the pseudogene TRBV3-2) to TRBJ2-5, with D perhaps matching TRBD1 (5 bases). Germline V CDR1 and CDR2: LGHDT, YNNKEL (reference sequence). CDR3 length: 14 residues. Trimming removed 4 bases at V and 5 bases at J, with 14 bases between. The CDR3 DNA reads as TGTGCCAGCAGCCCCCAGGGTGGGGTTGAGACCCAGTACTTC. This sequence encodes CASSPQGGVETQYF.

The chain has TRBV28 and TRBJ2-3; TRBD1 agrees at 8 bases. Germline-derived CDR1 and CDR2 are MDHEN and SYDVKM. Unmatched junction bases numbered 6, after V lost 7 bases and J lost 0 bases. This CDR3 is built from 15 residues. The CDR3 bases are TGTGCCAGCACCTTTCAGGGGGCTAGCACAGATACGCAGTATTTT. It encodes CASTFQGASTDTQYF.

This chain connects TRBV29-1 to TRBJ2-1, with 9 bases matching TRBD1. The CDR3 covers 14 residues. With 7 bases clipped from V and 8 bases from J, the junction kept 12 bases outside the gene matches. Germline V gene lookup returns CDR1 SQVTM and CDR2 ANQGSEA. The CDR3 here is CSGVPGQGRDEQFF. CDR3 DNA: TGCAGCGGAGTTCCGGGACAGGGTCGCGATGAGCAGTTCTTC.

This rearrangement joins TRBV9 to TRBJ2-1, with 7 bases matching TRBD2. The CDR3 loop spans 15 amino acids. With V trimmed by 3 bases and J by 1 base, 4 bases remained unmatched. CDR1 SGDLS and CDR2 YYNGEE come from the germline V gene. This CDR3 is CASSGGGSSYNEQFF. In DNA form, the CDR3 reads TGTGCCAGCAGCGGGGGAGGGAGTTCCTACAATGAGCAGTTCTTC.

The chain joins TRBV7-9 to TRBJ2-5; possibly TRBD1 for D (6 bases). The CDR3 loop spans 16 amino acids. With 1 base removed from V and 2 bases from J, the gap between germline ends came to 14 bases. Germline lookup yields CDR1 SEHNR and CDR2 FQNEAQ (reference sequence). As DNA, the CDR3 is TGTGCCAGCAGCTTAGAGGCGCAGGGGTGGCAAGAGACCCAGTACTTC. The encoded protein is CASSLEAQGWQETQYF.